This T cell receptor (beta chain) was recovered during a study of T cell changes during pregnancy in multiple sclerosis. Germline V gene sequence: CDR1 SGHRS, CDR2 YFSETQ. V was pared by 0 bases and J by 2 bases, with 11 bases between. The CDR3 spans 16 residues. Using immunoSEQ multiplex PCR, the repertoire was profiled, and TCRdb retains in-frame clones only, with some absent. In the table there are 85,000 to 90,000 clones, about 94% of which are singletons. This clonotype was obtained from a female donor in good health, enrolled as a control in a pregnancy study. The V call is TRBV5-1, the J call TRBJ2-2, with a weak D call TRBD2 (6 bases). Sequenced here: peripheral blood, sampled after pregnancy. CDR3 DNA sequence: TGCGCCAGCAGCTTGGAGGTAGCGGATAACACCGGGGAGCTGTTTTTT. Its translation is CASSLEVADNTGELFF.